This T cell receptor beta chain appears in the sequencing data of a study of T cells in Graves' hyperthyroidism and ophthalmopathy. Template material for amplifying TCR beta CDR3 regions consisted of RNA transcripts. The primer set for the first-round RT-PCR of the TCR CDR3 was HTBI. TCRdb reanalysed the multiplex PCR reads using MiXCR and keeps one entry per CDR3 protein. The table has around 400,000 distinct CDR3 sequences, approximately 14% seen once. The CDR3 is 14 residues long. Germline V gene data show CDR1 as LNHDA and CDR2 as SQIVND (reference sequence). Unmatched junction bases numbered 4, after V lost 5 bases and J lost 6 bases.

V and J are TRBV19 and TRBJ2-2, with 9 bases identical to TRBD2. Sequenced sample: blood. The clonotype was recovered from a woman aged 55-69 years with Graves' ophthalmopathy. CDR3 in amino acids: CASSSLAGPGELFF. The CDR3 nucleotides read TGTGCCAGTAGTTCCCTAGCGGGACCCGGGGAGCTGTTTTTT.